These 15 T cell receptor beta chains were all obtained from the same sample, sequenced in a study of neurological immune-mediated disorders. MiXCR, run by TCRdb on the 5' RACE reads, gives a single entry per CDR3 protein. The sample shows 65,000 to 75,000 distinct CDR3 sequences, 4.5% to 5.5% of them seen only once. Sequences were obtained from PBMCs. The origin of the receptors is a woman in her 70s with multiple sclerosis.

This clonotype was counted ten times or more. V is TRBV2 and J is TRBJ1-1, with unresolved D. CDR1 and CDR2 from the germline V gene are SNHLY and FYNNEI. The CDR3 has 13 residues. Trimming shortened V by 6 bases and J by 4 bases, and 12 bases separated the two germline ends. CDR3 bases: TGTGCCAGCAGGCCCACAGTTAGCACTGAAGCTTTCTTT. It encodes CASRPTVSTEAFF. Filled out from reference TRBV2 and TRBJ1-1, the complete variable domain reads EPEVTQTPSHQVTQMGQEVILRCVPISNHLYFYWYRQILGQKVEFLVSFYNNEISEKSEIFDDQFSVERPDGSNFTLKIRSTKLEDSAMYFCASRPTVSTEAFFGQGTRLTVV.

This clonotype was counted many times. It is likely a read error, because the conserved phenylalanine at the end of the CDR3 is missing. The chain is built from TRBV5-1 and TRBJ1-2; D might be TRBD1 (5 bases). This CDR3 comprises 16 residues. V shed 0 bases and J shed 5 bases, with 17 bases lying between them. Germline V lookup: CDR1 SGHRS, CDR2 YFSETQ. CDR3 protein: CASSLAPERGAYGYTL. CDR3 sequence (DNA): TGCGCCAGCAGCTTGGCTCCGGAAAGGGGAGCGTATGGCTACACCCTC.

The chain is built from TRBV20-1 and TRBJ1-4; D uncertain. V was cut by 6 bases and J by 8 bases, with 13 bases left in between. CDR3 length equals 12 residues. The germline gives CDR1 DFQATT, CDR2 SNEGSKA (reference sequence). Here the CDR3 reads CSAPALGEKLFF. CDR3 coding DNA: TGCAGTGCGCCGGCCCTGGGGGAAAAACTGTTTTTT.

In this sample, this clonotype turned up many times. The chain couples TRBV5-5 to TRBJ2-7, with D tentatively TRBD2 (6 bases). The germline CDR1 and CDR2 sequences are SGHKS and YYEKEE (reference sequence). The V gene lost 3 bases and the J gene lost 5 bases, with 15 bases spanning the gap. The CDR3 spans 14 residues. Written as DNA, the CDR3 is TGTGCCAGCAGCTCTTTGGGAGGTTTCGACGAGCAGTACTTC. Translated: CASSSLGGFDEQYF.

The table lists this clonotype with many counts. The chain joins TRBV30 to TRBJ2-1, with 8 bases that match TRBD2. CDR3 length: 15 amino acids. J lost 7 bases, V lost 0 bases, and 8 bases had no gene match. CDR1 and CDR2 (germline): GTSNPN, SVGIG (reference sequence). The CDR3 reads CAWSVPGLGWNEQFF. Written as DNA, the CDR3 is TGTGCCTGGAGTGTCCCGGGACTAGGGTGGAATGAGCAGTTCTTC.

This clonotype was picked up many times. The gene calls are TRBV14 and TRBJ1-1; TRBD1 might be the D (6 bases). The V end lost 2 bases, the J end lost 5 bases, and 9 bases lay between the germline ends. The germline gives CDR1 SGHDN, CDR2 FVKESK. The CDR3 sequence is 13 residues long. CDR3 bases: TGTGCCAGCAGCCAAACAGGGTTTACTGAAGCTTTCTTT. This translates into CASSQTGFTEAFF.

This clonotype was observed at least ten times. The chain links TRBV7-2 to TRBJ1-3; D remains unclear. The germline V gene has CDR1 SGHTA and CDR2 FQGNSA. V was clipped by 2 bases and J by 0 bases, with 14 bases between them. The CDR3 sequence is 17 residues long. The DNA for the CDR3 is TGTGCCAGCAGCTTACATCGTATTTCGGGCTCTGGAAACACCATATATTTT. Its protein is CASSLHRISGSGNTIYF. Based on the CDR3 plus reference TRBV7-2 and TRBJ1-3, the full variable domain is GAGVSQSPSNKVTEKGKDVELRCDPISGHTALYWYRQSLGQGLEFLIYFQGNSAPDKSGLPSDRFSAERTGGSVSTLTIQRTQQEDSAVYLCASSLHRISGSGNTIYFGEGSWLTVV.

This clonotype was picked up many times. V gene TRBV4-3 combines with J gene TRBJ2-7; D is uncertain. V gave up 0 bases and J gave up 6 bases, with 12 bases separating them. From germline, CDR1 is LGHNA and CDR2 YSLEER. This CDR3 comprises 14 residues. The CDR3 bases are TGCGCCAGCAGCCAAGATTTCCACTCATGCGAGCAGTACTTC. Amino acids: CASSQDFHSCEQYF.

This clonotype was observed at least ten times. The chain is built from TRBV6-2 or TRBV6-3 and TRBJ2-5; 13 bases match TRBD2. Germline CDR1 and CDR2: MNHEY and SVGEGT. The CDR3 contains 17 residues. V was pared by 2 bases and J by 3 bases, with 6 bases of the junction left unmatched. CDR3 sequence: CASSYGAGLAGKETQYF. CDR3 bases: TGTGCCAGCAGTTACGGCGCGGGACTAGCGGGGAAAGAGACCCAGTACTTC.

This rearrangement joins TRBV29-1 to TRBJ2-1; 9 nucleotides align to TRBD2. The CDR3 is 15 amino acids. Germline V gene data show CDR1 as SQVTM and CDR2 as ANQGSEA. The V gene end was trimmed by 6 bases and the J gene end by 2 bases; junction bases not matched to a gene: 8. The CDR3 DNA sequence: TGCAGCGTCGGAGAGCCTAGCGGGACCTACAATGAGCAGTTCTTC. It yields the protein CSVGEPSGTYNEQFF.

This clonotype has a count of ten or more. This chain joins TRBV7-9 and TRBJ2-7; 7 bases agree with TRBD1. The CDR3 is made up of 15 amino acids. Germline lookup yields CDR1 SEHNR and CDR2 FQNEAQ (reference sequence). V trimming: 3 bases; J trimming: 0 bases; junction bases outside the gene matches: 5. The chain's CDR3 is CASSFYRDSSYEQYF. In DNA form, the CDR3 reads TGTGCCAGCAGCTTCTACCGGGACAGCTCCTACGAGCAGTACTTC.

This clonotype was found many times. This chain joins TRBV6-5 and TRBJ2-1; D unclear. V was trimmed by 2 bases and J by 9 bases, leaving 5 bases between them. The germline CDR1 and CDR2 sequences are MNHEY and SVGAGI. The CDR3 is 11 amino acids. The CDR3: CASSYGVEQFF. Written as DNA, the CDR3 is TGTGCCAGCAGTTACGGGGTTGAGCAGTTCTTC.

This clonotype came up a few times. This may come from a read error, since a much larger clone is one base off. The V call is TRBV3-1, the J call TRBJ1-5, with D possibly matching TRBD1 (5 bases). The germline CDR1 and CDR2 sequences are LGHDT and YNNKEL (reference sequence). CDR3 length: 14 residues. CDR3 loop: CASSSADGRQHQHF. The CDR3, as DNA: TGTGCCAGCAGTAGTGCGGACGGCCGACAGCACCAGCATTTT.

The CDR3, as DNA: TGTGCCACCAGTGTCACCGGGGAGGGGTCCTACAATGAGCAGTTCTTC. This encodes CATSVTGEGSYNEQFF. The chain links TRBV24-1 to TRBJ2-1, with 7 bases matching TRBD2. Germline loops: CDR1 KGHDR, CDR2 SFDVKD. Trimming cost V 5 bases and J 1 base; bases outside gene matches: 7. The length of the CDR3 is 16 residues.

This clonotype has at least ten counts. CDR3 nucleotide sequence: TGCAGTGCTAGAGTGAGGGGGACAGGGCGGGAGCAGTACTTC. Protein product: CSARVRGTGREQYF. The chain recombines TRBV20-1 with TRBJ2-7; 9 positions agree with TRBD1. V lost 1 base, J lost 7 bases, and 8 bases stayed unmatched. CDR1 is DFQATT and CDR2 is SNEGSKA in the germline V gene (reference sequence). The CDR3 loop spans 14 amino acids.